This T cell receptor beta chain was sequenced in a study of blood T cell repertoires in COVID-19. Across the whole study: The samples span acute and convalescent COVID-19 from the United States, Italy and Spain. PBMCs, B-cell-depleted T cells, or T cells were the source of the cDNA or gDNA that made up the material.

Per the authors' pipeline: Estimated nucleated cell counts came from reference gene primer amplification. Repertoires were generated with immunoSEQ multiplex PCR, while TCRdb's copy carries only in-frame clones and drops some. D and trimming were read from the DNA, whereas the V and J calls and clone size are those reported in that table. The sample includes around 100,000 clones, just under 80% seen only once; the top ten take 9.5% to 13%. Deletions cut 5 bases from V and 3 bases from J, with 10 bases between. The CDR3 is 13 amino acids. From germline, CDR1 is MNHEY and CDR2 SVGAGI. The sequence was collected from a woman in her 70s with acute or convalescent COVID-19. The sequenced sample was peripheral blood. The genes are TRBV6-5 and TRBJ1-2; the D gene is possibly TRBD1 (5 bases). CDR3 bases: TGTGCCAGCAGTCAGACAGAGGACTATGGCTACACCTTC. This encodes CASSQTEDYGYTF.